The 11 T cell receptor beta chains presented below share a single source sample, sequenced in a study of molecular identifiers for immune sequencing clone quantification. One entry per CDR3 protein, called by TCRdb with MiXCR from the PCR reads. The table includes about 640,000 distinct CDR3 sequences, 15% to 20% detected once. The sequencing sample was made of naive CD8+ T cells from blood, with Jurkat cell RNA spiked in. Documented subset: FACS-sorted CD8+CD4-CCR7+CD45RA+ naive T cells. These receptors all come from a human donor in good health. Some libraries in this study had Jurkat cell RNA spiked in.

J is TRBJ1-6 and V is TRBV27; no definite D call. Germline CDR1 reads MNHEY; CDR2 reads SMNVEV (reference sequence). This CDR3 spans 15 amino acids. V lost 5 bases to trimming and J lost 7 bases, with 15 bases between them. The CDR3 here is CASSQKHGLNSPLHF. As DNA, the CDR3 is TGTGCCAGCAGTCAGAAACACGGTCTAAATTCACCCCTCCACTTT.

This clonotype was seen many times. V usage is TRBV14 and J usage is TRBJ2-3; 9 bases line up with TRBD2. The CDR3 is 15 residues long. CDR1 and CDR2 from the germline V gene are SGHDN and FVKESK. V was clipped by 0 bases and J by 4 bases; unmatched bases: 2. The CDR3 DNA sequence: TGTGCCAGCAGCCAAGATAGCGGGAGCTCAGATACGCAGTATTTT. Protein product: CASSQDSGSSDTQYF.

This clonotype was found many times. V is TRBV28 and J is TRBJ2-5; tentative D call: TRBD1 (5 bases). The CDR3 loop spans 13 amino acids. Between the trimmed V and J ends, which lost 3 bases and 3 bases, there was a span of 8 bases. Germline CDR1 MDHEN, CDR2 SYDVKM. The CDR3 reads CASSFPTEETQYF. The CDR3 DNA reads as TGTGCCAGCAGTTTCCCGACAGAAGAGACCCAGTACTTC.

This clonotype was seen ten or more times. The chain uses TRBV6-6 and TRBJ2-7, with D tentatively TRBD2 (5 bases). V dropped 5 bases and J dropped 7 bases, with 18 bases sitting between them. CDR1 and CDR2 (germline): MNHNY, SVGAGI (reference sequence). CDR3 length: 14 amino acids. CDR3: CASSPTAAGWEQYF. The CDR3 DNA sequence: TGTGCCAGCAGTCCAACCGCCGCGGGCTGGGAGCAGTACTTC.

In regard to this clonotype: Being one base from a much bigger clone, this may be a read error. The J gene is TRBJ1-4, the V gene TRBV6-2 or TRBV6-3, with 7 bases lining up with TRBD1. V lost 6 bases, J lost 8 bases, and 12 bases stayed unmatched. Germline CDR1 and CDR2: MNHEY and SVGEGT. CDR3 length: 15 residues. CDR3 sequence reads: CASSPTGAADEKLFF. The CDR3 DNA sequence: TGTGCCAGCAGCCCCACAGGGGCGGCTGACGAAAAACTGTTTTTT.

Comments on this clonotype: One end of the junction is discordant with germline, which a read error may explain. V and J are TRBV28 and TRBJ2-5, with TRBD2 as a possible D gene (6 bases). This CDR3 region has 14 residues. CDR1 is MDHEN, CDR2 SYDVKM, per germline. CDR3 protein: CAGSLTAGKETQYF. CDR3 DNA sequence: TGTGCCGGCAGTTTGACGGCGGGAAAAGAGACCCAGTACTTC.

Concerning this clonotype itself: A much bigger clone sits one base away, suggesting this may be a read error. The gene calls are TRBV7-9 and TRBJ1-5; D remains unclear. Germline V gene lookup returns CDR1 SEHNR and CDR2 FQNEAQ (reference sequence). CDR3 size: 15 residues. For the CDR3, the DNA is TGTGCCGGCAGCTTAAACGTTGGGAGCAATCAGCCCCAGCATTTT. Its translation: CAGSLNVGSNQPQHF.

The sample holds many counts of this clonotype. This sequence joins TRBV4-2 and TRBJ1-1; TRBD1 might be the D (5 bases). V dropped 0 bases and J dropped 4 bases, with 18 bases sitting between them. Looked up from germline, CDR1 is LGHNA and CDR2 is YNFKEQ. The CDR3 totals 17 residues. For the CDR3, the DNA is TGTGCCAGCAGCCAAGAAGGGGAGGGGAGGTTAGGCACTGAAGCTTTCTTT. Its translation: CASSQEGEGRLGTEAFF.

At least ten counts were recorded for this clonotype. V usage is TRBV5-1 and J usage is TRBJ2-1; a weak D match, TRBD2 (5 bases). The CDR3 covers 16 residues. The germline V gene has CDR1 SGHRS and CDR2 YFSETQ. V lost 2 bases and J lost 8, with 20 bases in between. The CDR3 bases are TGCGCCAGCAGCTTATACGGAGTAGCGATTATCGATGAGCAGTTCTTC. Its translation: CASSLYGVAIIDEQFF.

The chain uses TRBV7-8 and TRBJ2-7; a weak D match, TRBD1 (6 bases). CDR3 size: 16 residues. The germline V gene has CDR1 SGHVS and CDR2 FQNEAQ. The V end was cut by 5 bases, the J end by 1 base, with 18 bases between. CDR3 in DNA: TGTGCCAGCAGCACCCCCCGCCGGGACATGTCCTACGAGCAGTACTTC. This sequence encodes CASSTPRRDMSYEQYF.

This clonotype was seen at least ten times. The V and J genes are TRBV10-3 and TRBJ2-7; the match to TRBD2 covers 8 bases. Germline V lookup: CDR1 ENHRY, CDR2 SYGVKD. This CDR3 contains 14 residues. The V gene end was trimmed by 5 bases and the J gene end by 2 bases; junction bases not matched to a gene: 5. CDR3 nucleotides: TGTGCCATCAGTACCCCGGGACTAGCCTACGAGCAGTACTTC. This codes for CAISTPGLAYEQYF.